Listed here is a single TCR beta chain. Its antigen is currently not known. Per-base quality was not reported, and no clone a single base away is much larger than it. Ficoll-Paque density gradient centrifugation was the method used to isolate PBMCs. V loses 8 bases of germline sequence and J loses 8 bases, and the interval between the two ends is 16 bases. The germline V gene specifies SQVTM as CDR1 and ANQGSEA as CDR2. Including the terminal cysteine and phenylalanine, the CDR3 comprises 12 residues. Solely the CDR3 DNA is kept, with 36 bases framed from the first base. The source of the sample is a study of T-cell memory formation after mild COVID-19 (dated by TCRdb to about 2021). About the investigation overall: TCR sequence clusters from the two donors were found to be largely donor specific. In a couple of donors, T-cell clones that expanded and contracted after mild COVID-19 were tracked by sequencing TCRalpha and TCRbeta repertoires over time. Two young, previously healthy adult volunteers, one female and one male, were included in the cohort.

On the study overall, not on this receptor specifically: Clones that contracted from day 15 to 85 showed balanced CD4/CD8 phenotypes, whereas a second wave of clones that expanded from day 15 to 37 leaned towards CD4+. Contracting CD4+ clones were located mainly in the CM and EM memory subsets, whereas CD8+ clones were found to be enriched in EMRA. The study included only a couple of mild cases, and larger cohorts that include severe cases with pre-infection samples were judged to be necessary. SARS-CoV-2 specificity of the second-wave clones peaking on day 37 was not confirmed. The detection of some responding clones in pre-infection memory suggests that pre-existing cross-reactive memory T cells joined the SARS-CoV-2 response.

The data were produced on an Illumina NovaSeq 6000. cDNA libraries for TCRalpha and TCRbeta were prepared by 5'RACE using constant-segment primers, with sample barcodes and unique molecular identifiers added. RNA was extracted from every sample with Trizol reagent. Amplification of the libraries took two PCR steps, and the second step added a second sample barcode plus Illumina TruSeq adapters. Sequencing of libraries was performed on an Illumina NovaSeq with 2 x 150 bp paired-end reads. The authors' pipeline ran thus. Demultiplexing of reads and collapsing into UMI-guided consensus sequences were performed with migec v1.2.7. Using mixcr v2.1.11, UMI consensuses were aligned to TRA and TRB V and J templates and then assembled into clonotypes. Expanded or contracted clonotypes were those called significant by both edgeR and NoisET, with noise models trained on biological replicates. For edgeR calls, a false discovery rate-adjusted p below 0.01 and a log2 fold-change threshold of 1 were applied. PCA with hierarchical clustering of max-normalized trajectories of the 1000 most abundant clonotypes was used as exploratory dynamics analysis. Separately sequenced CD4+ and CD8+ repertoires were used to assign a CD4 or CD8 phenotype to each responding clone. Clones were called with MiXCR by TCRdb after fastp trimmed the public reads at Q25, and only in-frame beta chains were retained. Rows matching on CDR3 protein sequence are summarized as one entry with the most common DNA and genes. The V and J calls, along with clone size, are taken from TCRdb and not from the paper's own processing. Present in this sample are about 180,000 distinct CDR3 sequences, roughly 16% of which were seen just once. The ten biggest clones cover roughly 1.9% of the sample.

The chain is encoded by TRBV29-1 joined to TRBJ2-1; matching of 5 bases hints at TRBD1 as the D gene. The source material was PBMCs or a T cell subset sorted from them (not recorded which). The TCR comes from an adult woman who had mild COVID-19 (a few samples of this study predate the infection). The sample titles of this study are shuffled in the database, so cell type and time point are left out; the donor was told from shared clones. For the CDR3, the sequence is CSIRGRFDEQFF. The nucleotides are TGCAGCATAAGGGGCCGTTTCGATGAGCAGTTCTTC.